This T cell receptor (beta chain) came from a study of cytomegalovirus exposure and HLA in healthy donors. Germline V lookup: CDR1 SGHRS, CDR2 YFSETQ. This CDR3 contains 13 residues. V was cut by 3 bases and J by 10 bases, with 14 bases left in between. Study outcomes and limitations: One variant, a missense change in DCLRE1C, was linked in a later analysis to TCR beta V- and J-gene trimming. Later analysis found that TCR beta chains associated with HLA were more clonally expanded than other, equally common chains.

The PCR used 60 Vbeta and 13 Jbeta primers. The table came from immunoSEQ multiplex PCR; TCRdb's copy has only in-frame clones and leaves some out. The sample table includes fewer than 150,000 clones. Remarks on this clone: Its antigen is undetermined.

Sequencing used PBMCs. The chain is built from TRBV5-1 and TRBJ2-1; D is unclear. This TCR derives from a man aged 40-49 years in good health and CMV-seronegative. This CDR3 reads CASSSPSEIEQFF. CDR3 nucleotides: TGCGCCAGCAGCTCCCCCTCGGAGATAGAGCAGTTCTTC. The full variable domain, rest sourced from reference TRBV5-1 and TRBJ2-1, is KAGVTQTPRYLIKTRGQQVTLSCSPISGHRSVSWYQQTPGQGLQFLFEYFSETQRNKGNFPGRFSGRQFSNSRSEMNVSTLELGDSALYLCASSSPSEIEQFFGPGTRLTVL.